This T cell receptor beta chain came from a study of untreated major depressive disorder. Whole-study results and caveats: Generalizability is limited by the comparatively small study sample.

Trimming removed 2 bases at V and 4 bases at J, with 9 bases between. The CDR3 loop spans 14 amino acids. Germline V gene sequence: CDR1 LNHNV, CDR2 YYDKDF (reference sequence). Here immunoSEQ multiplex PCR was the method, and the copy in TCRdb shows in-frame clones only, minus some. Counted here are some 21,000 clones, roughly 90% occurring once; the ten biggest clones make up around 0.45%. As regards this clone: Its antigen is currently unknown.

Excluded: major illness, comorbidity, regular medication, drug use, over 100 g alcohol weekly. This sequence was found in a woman between 40 and 50 years old in good health. The chain couples TRBV15 to TRBJ1-3; D gene uncertain. Sequenced sample: CD4+ T cells from PBMCs. Here the CDR3 reads CATSRKVAGNTIYF. CDR3 in DNA: TGTGCCACCAGCAGAAAAGTCGCCGGAAACACCATATATTTT.